The subject of this entry is one TCR beta chain. Original processing notes: Nucleated cell number was recorded as an estimate derived from reference gene primer amplification. TCRdb's copy holds only in-frame clones and misses some; the assay was immunoSEQ multiplex PCR. That table gives V, J and clone size, and the DNA gave D and trimming. The data show around 100,000 clones, roughly 84% seen once. These data originate in a study of blood T cell repertoires in COVID-19. Study in general: The samples span acute and convalescent COVID-19 from the United States, Italy and Spain. PBMCs, B-cell-depleted T cells, or T cells provided the cDNA or gDNA that made up the material.

The germline gives CDR1 SGHAT, CDR2 FQNNGV. V shed 4 bases and J 10 bases; nucleotides not matched to a gene: 13. The length of the CDR3 is 17 residues. The rearrangement joins TRBV11-2 to TRBJ2-1; TRBD2 matches at 13 bases. The source of this sequence is a man between 60 and 75 years old with acute or convalescent COVID-19. Sequenced sample: peripheral blood. The CDR3 here is CASSSPGTSGRAREQFF. The CDR3 coding sequence is TGTGCCAGCAGCTCTCCGGGTACTAGCGGGAGGGCCAGGGAGCAGTTCTTC.